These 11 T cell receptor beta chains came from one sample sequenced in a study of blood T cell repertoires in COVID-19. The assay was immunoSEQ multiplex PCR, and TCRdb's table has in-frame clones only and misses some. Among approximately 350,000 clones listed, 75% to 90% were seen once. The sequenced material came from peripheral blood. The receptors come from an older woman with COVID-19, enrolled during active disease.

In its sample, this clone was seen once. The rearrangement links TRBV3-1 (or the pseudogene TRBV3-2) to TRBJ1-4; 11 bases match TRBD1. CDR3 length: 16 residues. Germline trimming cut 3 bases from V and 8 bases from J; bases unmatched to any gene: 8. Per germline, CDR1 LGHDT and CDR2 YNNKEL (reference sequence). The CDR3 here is CASSQYGQGAREKLFF. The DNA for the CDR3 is TGTGCCAGCAGCCAGTATGGACAGGGGGCGCGGGAAAAACTGTTTTTT.

The CDR3 DNA reads as TGTGCCAGCAGTTCAACCGGGACTAGTCTCACTGAGCAGTTCTTC. Translating gives CASSSTGTSLTEQFF. This sequence joins TRBV28 and TRBJ2-1; TRBD2 matches at 8 bases. J lost 9 bases, V lost 4 bases, and 11 bases had no gene match. CDR1 MDHEN and CDR2 SYDVKM come from the germline V gene. The CDR3 covers 15 residues.

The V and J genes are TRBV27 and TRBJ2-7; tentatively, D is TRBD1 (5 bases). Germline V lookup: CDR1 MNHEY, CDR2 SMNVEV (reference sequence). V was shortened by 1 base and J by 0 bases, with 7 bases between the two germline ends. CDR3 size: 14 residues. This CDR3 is CASSLWGYSYEQYF. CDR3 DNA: TGTGCCAGCAGTTTATGGGGCTACTCCTACGAGCAGTACTTC.

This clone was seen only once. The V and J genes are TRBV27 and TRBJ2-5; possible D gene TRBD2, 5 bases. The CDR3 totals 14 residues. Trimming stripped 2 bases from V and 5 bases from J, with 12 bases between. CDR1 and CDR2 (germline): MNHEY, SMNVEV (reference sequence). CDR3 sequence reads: CASSLNGGWETQYF. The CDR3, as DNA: TGTGCCAGCAGTTTAAATGGCGGGTGGGAGACCCAGTACTTC.

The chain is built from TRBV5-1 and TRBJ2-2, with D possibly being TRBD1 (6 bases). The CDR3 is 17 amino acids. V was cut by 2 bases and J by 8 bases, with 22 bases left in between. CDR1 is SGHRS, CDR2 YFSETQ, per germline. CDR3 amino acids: CASSFDPGHSTGGELFF. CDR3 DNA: TGCGCCAGCAGCTTTGACCCGGGACACTCTACTGGGGGGGAGCTGTTTTTT.

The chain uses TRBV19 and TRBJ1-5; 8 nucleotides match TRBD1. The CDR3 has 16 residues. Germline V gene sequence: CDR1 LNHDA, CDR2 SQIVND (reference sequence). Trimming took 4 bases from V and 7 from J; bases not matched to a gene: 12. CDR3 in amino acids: CASSTQGSGGRQPQHF. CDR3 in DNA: TGTGCCAGTAGTACCCAGGGATCAGGGGGCAGACAGCCCCAGCATTTT.

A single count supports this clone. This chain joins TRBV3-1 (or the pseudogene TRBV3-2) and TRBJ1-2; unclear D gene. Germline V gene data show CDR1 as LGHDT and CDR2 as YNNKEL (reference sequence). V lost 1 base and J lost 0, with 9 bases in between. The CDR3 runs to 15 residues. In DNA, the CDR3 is TGTGCCAGCAGCCAAGGTCCAGGATCTAACTATGGCTACACCTTC. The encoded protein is CASSQGPGSNYGYTF.

CDR3 amino acids: CASSAGGIYEQYF. For the CDR3, the DNA is TGTGCCAGCAGCGCTGGCGGCATCTACGAGCAGTACTTC. The chain employs TRBV6-5 and TRBJ2-7; no firm D call. This CDR3 spans 13 amino acids. Germline V lookup: CDR1 MNHEY, CDR2 SVGAGI. V was shortened by 6 bases and J by 3 bases, with 12 bases between the two germline ends.

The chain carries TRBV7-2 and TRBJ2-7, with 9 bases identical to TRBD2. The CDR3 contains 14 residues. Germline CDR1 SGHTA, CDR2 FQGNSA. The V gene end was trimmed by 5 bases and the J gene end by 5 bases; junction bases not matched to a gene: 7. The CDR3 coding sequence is TGTGCCAGCAGCGTCGTGGCGGGGGGGAACGAGCAGTACTTC. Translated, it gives CASSVVAGGNEQYF.

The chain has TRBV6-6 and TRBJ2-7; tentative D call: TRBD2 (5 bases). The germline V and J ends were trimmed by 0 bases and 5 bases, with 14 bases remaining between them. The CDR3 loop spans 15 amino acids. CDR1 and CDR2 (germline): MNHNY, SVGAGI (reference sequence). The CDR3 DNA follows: TGTGCCAGCAGTTACTCCTGGACTTCAGGCCACGAGCAGTACTTC. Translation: CASSYSWTSGHEQYF.

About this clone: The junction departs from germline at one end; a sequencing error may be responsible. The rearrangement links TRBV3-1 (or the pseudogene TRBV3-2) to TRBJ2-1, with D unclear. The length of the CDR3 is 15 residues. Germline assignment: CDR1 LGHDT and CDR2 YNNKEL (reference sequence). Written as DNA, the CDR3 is TGTGCCAGCAGCCAATCTTACCCGCTGCGCAATGAGCTGTTCTTC. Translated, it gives CASSQSYPLRNELFF.